This is a list of T cell receptor beta chains from one sample in a study of blood T cell repertoires in COVID-19. Libraries were prepared by immunoSEQ multiplex PCR; TCRdb keeps only in-frame clonotypes and omits some of them. Here the sample spans tens of thousands of clones, 65% to 85% being singletons. The sequencing sample was made of peripheral blood. These receptors were obtained from a man aged 55 to 70 with acute or convalescent COVID-19. Both conserved end residues are part of each CDR3. D genes are given only for firm matches. Not every row has a clone size; where given, it reads once, few, many or a size class.

d_gene,abundance,j_gene,v_gene,CDR3aa,CDR3nt
-,-,TRBJ1-2,TRBV21-1,CASSKKTPQGRYYGYTF,TGTGCCAGCAGCAAAAAGACCCCACAGGGTAGGTACTATGGCTACACCTTC
-,-,TRBJ2-1,TRBV6-6,CASSPNNNEQFF,TGTGCCAGCAGCCCTAATAACAATGAGCAGTTCTTC
-,-,TRBJ2-2,TRBV11-3,CASSLDSGIGELFF,TGTGCCAGCAGCTTAGATTCGGGGATCGGGGAGCTGTTTTTT
-,-,TRBJ2-7,TRBV4-1,CASSQGYGVPEQYF,TGCGCCAGCAGCCAAGGATACGGGGTACCCGAGCAGTACTTC
-,-,TRBJ1-2,TRBV7-3,CASSFYRDYGYTF,TGTGCCAGCAGCTTTTACAGGGACTATGGCTACACCTTC
-,-,TRBJ1-2,TRBV19,CASSREAHGYTF,TGTGCCAGTAGCAGGGAGGCTCATGGCTACACCTTC
-,-,TRBJ1-6,TRBV21-1,CASLGGRSPLHF,TGTGCCAGCTTAGGGGGCCGGTCACCCCTCCACTTT
-,-,TRBJ1-1,TRBV6-5,CASRITGSTEAFF,TGTGCCAGCAGGATAACAGGGAGCACTGAAGCTTTCTTT
-,-,TRBJ2-3,TRBV27,CASSLDSYYTDTQYF,TGTGCCAGCAGTTTAGACAGCTATTACACAGATACGCAGTATTTT
TRBD1,-,TRBJ1-5,TRBV4-1,CASSLDRVDQPQHF,TGCGCCAGCAGCCTTGACAGGGTCGATCAGCCCCAGCATTTT
-,-,TRBJ1-2,TRBV29-1,CSAGLGTYGYTF,TGCAGCGCCGGGTTAGGCACCTATGGCTACACCTTC
TRBD1,-,TRBJ2-1,TRBV3-1/TRBV3-2,CASSQSGTGAHNEQFF,TGTGCCAGCAGCCAATCCGGGACAGGGGCCCACAATGAGCAGTTCTTC
TRBD1,-,TRBJ2-1,TRBV20-1,CSASYRGNEQFF,TGCAGTGCTAGTTACAGGGGGAATGAGCAGTTCTTC
-,-,TRBJ1-3,TRBV18,CASSPPGQSRGNTIYF,TGTGCCAGCTCACCACCGGGGCAGTCGCGGGGAAACACCATATATTTT
TRBD1,-,TRBJ1-5,TRBV6-5,CASSYRTGDQPQHF,TGTGCCAGCAGTTATCGGACAGGGGACCAGCCCCAGCATTTT
-,-,TRBJ2-7,TRBV27,CASSLPGYEQYF,TGTGCCAGCAGTTTACCAGGCTACGAGCAGTACTTC
-,-,TRBJ1-2,TRBV18,CASSPAGPANYGYTF,TGTGCCAGCTCACCGGCTGGCCCAGCTAACTATGGCTACACCTTC
TRBD2,-,TRBJ2-3,TRBV7-2,CASSLSRGGSTDTQYF,TGTGCCAGCAGCTTAAGCCGGGGGGGAAGCACAGATACGCAGTATTTT
TRBD2,-,TRBJ2-1,TRBV7-9,CASSLVERGGDEQFF,TGTGCCAGCAGCTTAGTAGAGCGGGGGGGCGATGAGCAGTTCTTC
-,-,TRBJ2-7,TRBV5-1,CASSVDAGSPSYEQYF,TGCGCCAGCAGCGTGGATGCCGGGTCTCCTAGCTACGAGCAGTACTTC
TRBD1,-,TRBJ2-7,TRBV3-1/TRBV3-2,CASSQGDREFDEQYF,TGTGCCAGCAGCCAGGGTGACAGGGAATTCGACGAGCAGTACTTC
-,-,TRBJ1-5,TRBV11-2,CASSLTHSSNQPQHF,TGTGCCAGCAGCTTAACCCACAGCTCCAATCAGCCCCAGCATTTT
TRBD1,-,TRBJ1-4,TRBV2,CASSARFQGVSEKLFF,TGTGCCAGCAGTGCAAGATTTCAGGGGGTCAGTGAAAAACTGTTTTTT
-,-,TRBJ2-2,TRBV19,CASSMMASMNTGELFF,TGTGCCAGTAGTATGATGGCTAGCATGAACACCGGGGAGCTGTTTTTT
-,-,TRBJ1-2,TRBV6-2/TRBV6-3,CASSSSPGSRTYGYTF,TGTGCCAGCAGCTCCTCCCCAGGGTCGCGTACCTATGGCTACACCTTC
-,-,TRBJ1-1,TRBV5-8,CASSSNGMNTEAFF,TGTGCCAGCAGCTCTAACGGGATGAACACTGAAGCTTTCTTT
TRBD1,few,TRBJ2-1,TRBV27,CASSPDRVRGNEQFF,TGTGCCAGCAGCCCGGACAGGGTAAGAGGAAATGAGCAGTTCTTC
TRBD2,-,TRBJ2-1,TRBV10-3,CAINPSGGYNEQFF,TGTGCCATCAACCCTAGCGGGGGATACAATGAGCAGTTCTTC
-,-,TRBJ2-1,TRBV27,CASSSTPGNEQFF,TGTGCCAGCAGTAGCACTCCGGGGAATGAGCAGTTCTTC
-,-,TRBJ1-2,TRBV6-5,CASKQDVNYGYTF,TGTGCCAGCAAACAGGACGTCAACTATGGCTACACCTTC
-,-,TRBJ1-6,TRBV7-3,CASSLVRDSPLHF,TGTGCCAGCAGCTTGGTAAGAGATTCACCCCTCCACTTT
-,-,TRBJ1-1,TRBV5-6,CASSLGLAGNTEAFF,TGTGCCAGCAGCTTGGGACTTGCCGGCAACACTGAAGCTTTCTTT
TRBD1,-,TRBJ1-4,TRBV24-1,CATSEGQGMNEKLFF,TGTGCCACCAGTGAGGGACAGGGAATGAATGAAAAACTGTTTTTT
TRBD1,-,TRBJ2-3,TRBV10-3,CAISHTGTVSTDTQYF,TGTGCCATCAGTCATACCGGGACAGTTAGCACAGATACGCAGTATTTT
TRBD1,-,TRBJ2-1,TRBV7-2,CASSLARDSTNNEQFF,TGTGCCAGCAGCTTAGCGAGGGACAGTACCAACAATGAGCAGTTCTTC
-,-,TRBJ1-6,TRBV19,CASSISSEGGNSPLHF,TGTGCCAGTAGTATCTCCTCGGAGGGGGGGAATTCACCCCTCCACTTT
TRBD1,-,TRBJ1-2,TRBV5-1,CASRLGQGIYTF,TGCGCCAGCAGATTGGGACAGGGAATCTACACCTTC
TRBD1,-,TRBJ1-2,TRBV27,CASSLGQGLYGYTF,TGTGCCAGCAGTTTAGGACAGGGCCTCTATGGCTACACCTTC
TRBD2,-,TRBJ2-1,TRBV6-5,CASSYLTSGYYNEQFF,TGTGCCAGCAGTTACCTGACTAGCGGCTACTACAATGAGCAGTTCTTC
TRBD1,-,TRBJ2-5,TRBV5-1,CASSRVTGTETQYF,TGCGCCAGCAGTCGGGTGACAGGGACAGAGACCCAGTACTTC
TRBD1,-,TRBJ1-5,TRBV6-2/TRBV6-3,CASSPGQALNQPQHF,TGTGCCAGCAGCCCGGGACAGGCCCTCAATCAGCCCCAGCATTTT
-,-,TRBJ2-2,TRBV5-5,CASSPEMFLGAGELFF,TGTGCCAGCAGCCCGGAGATGTTCCTGGGAGCCGGGGAGCTGTTTTTT
-,-,TRBJ2-7,TRBV5-1,CASSLRSGNSGEQYF,TGCGCCAGCAGCTTGAGGTCAGGGAACTCCGGCGAGCAGTACTTC
-,-,TRBJ1-2,TRBV6-2/TRBV6-3,CASSYSRQAPGIYGYTF,TGTGCCAGCAGTTACTCGAGACAGGCCCCGGGGATTTATGGCTACACCTTC
TRBD1,-,TRBJ2-3,TRBV11-3,CASSLDVGQGNTDTQYF,TGTGCCAGCAGCTTAGATGTCGGACAGGGAAACACAGATACGCAGTATTTT
TRBD1,-,TRBJ2-7,TRBV19,CASSIPGQGSNEQYF,TGTGCCAGTAGTATTCCGGGACAGGGTTCTAACGAGCAGTACTTC
TRBD1,-,TRBJ1-6,TRBV5-1,CASSSRTGDYNSPLHF,TGCGCCAGCAGCTCCCGGACAGGGGACTATAATTCACCCCTCCACTTT
-,-,TRBJ1-5,TRBV6-5,CASSYKGGSNQPQHF,TGTGCCAGCAGTTACAAAGGGGGAAGCAATCAGCCCCAGCATTTT
-,-,TRBJ1-6,TRBV6-6,CASSPGGTGWVYNSPLHF,TGTGCCAGCAGTCCCGGAGGAACAGGGTGGGTGTATAATTCACCCCTCCACTTT
-,-,TRBJ1-1,TRBV11-2,CASSYGDSTEAFF,TGTGCCAGCAGCTACGGCGACTCCACTGAAGCTTTCTTT
TRBD1,-,TRBJ1-5,TRBV6-5,CASRGQGNQPQHF,TGTGCCAGCAGAGGACAGGGCAATCAGCCCCAGCATTTT
TRBD1,-,TRBJ1-2,TRBV19,CASSTQTGGDGYTF,TGTGCCAGTAGTACCCAAACAGGGGGCGACGGCTACACCTTC
TRBD1,-,TRBJ2-1,TRBV27,CASSFRTGAYNEQFF,TGTGCCAGCAGTTTTCGGACAGGGGCATACAATGAGCAGTTCTTC
-,-,TRBJ1-5,TRBV20-1,CSASASGIYQPQHF,TGCAGTGCTAGTGCCTCAGGGATATATCAGCCCCAGCATTTT
-,-,TRBJ2-7,TRBV28,CASSFPARTYEQYF,TGTGCCAGCAGTTTCCCGGCCAGGACCTACGAGCAGTACTTC
-,-,TRBJ1-2,TRBV30,CAWSPPDLSYGYTF,TGTGCCTGGAGTCCCCCCGACTTGTCCTATGGCTACACCTTC
TRBD1,-,TRBJ1-6,TRBV6-2/TRBV6-3,CASSPPDRGHSPLHF,TGTGCCAGCAGCCCACCGGACAGGGGGCACTCACCCCTCCACTTT
-,-,TRBJ1-6,TRBV29-1,CSVGDNNSPLHF,TGCAGCGTTGGGGACAACAATTCACCCCTCCACTTT
-,-,TRBJ2-3,TRBV9,CASSSRQGTDTQYF,TGTGCCAGCAGCTCGCGACAGGGCACAGATACGCAGTATTTT
-,-,TRBJ1-6,TRBV27,CASTPAWGVNSPLHF,TGTGCCAGCACTCCCGCGTGGGGGGTAAATTCACCCCTCCACTTT